The text below deals with one T cell receptor (beta chain). Its target antigen remains unknown. Base qualities are not provided; no much larger clone lies one nucleotide away. CDR1 MNHEY and CDR2 SMNVEV were looked up in the germline V gene (reference sequence). Trimming takes 5 bases from V and 3 bases from J, and the germline ends sit 17 bases apart. The CDR3 contains 16 residues, cysteine and phenylalanine counted. Left in the record is the CDR3 DNA by itself, 48 bases read in frame from the first base. The sample's time point label, decoded: week 23, last vaccination. Each vaccine dose was 300 ug of a 20-mer mutant IDH1 peptide in Montanide, given subcutaneously with topical imiquimod. Newly diagnosed WHO grade 3 or 4 IDH1-mutant astrocytomas showing loss of nuclear ATRX were present in the donors. The samples were drawn from NOA16, a multicentre, single-arm, open-label phase I trial in Germany that tested a mutant IDH1 peptide vaccine in humans for the first time. Genomic DNA for TCRB sequencing was isolated from EDTA blood with the DNeasy Blood and Tissue Kit.

Library construction relied on the immunoSEQ multiplex PCR assay. Following the manufacturer's protocol, the hsTCRB Kit was used to amplify rearranged TCR beta chain sequences. Sequencing of TCRB libraries was carried out on an Illumina MiSeq. The authors processed their data as follows. The proprietary platform of the kit vendor was used for demultiplexing, trimming and gene mapping. TCRdb holds this immuneACCESS table with in-frame rearrangements only. Some clones are missing; in checked studies, unresolved V genes explain under half, and the rest has no known cause. V and J calls plus clone size are reproduced from that table; the DNA served to infer D and trimming. This sample comprises tens of thousands of clones, over 70% of them detected only once. Of the sample, about an eighth falls within the top ten clones. The data belong to a study of a mutant IDH1 vaccine in newly diagnosed glioma (dated by TCRdb to the early 2020s). Context from the whole study: Patients were given eight vaccinations, in weeks 1, 3, 5, 7, 11, 15, 19 and 23, which matched visits V03 through V10. Vaccination was initiated 4-6 weeks after radiotherapy alone, or concurrently with temozolomide cycles in the chemotherapy-containing groups. The approximately 30 treated patients were approximately 62% male and roughly 40% female, with a mean age of around 40 years. Prior to enrollment, standard therapy consisting of radiotherapy alone, temozolomide alone, or radiochemotherapy with temozolomide had been administered to patients, with the combination being received by most patients. Peripheral blood was drawn at six visits: V03 (baseline), V05, V07, V10, V12 and V13. Longitudinal TCRB deep sequencing was done for 25 treated patients, wherever samples were available for exploratory analyses.

Beyond this particular receptor, the publication reports: According to the authors, sample limitations meant that analyses of patient blood samples could not be reproduced. Pseudoprogression seemed to be unrelated to changes in the top peripheral T cell clonotypes found by TCRB sequencing. Across multiple MHC alleles, vaccine-induced immune responses were seen in around 93% of patients. Selection of PBMC samples for TCRB deep sequencing was based on availability.

This sequence uses TRBV27 and TRBJ1-3; no D gene call is confident. The material was PBMCs, obtained from a glioma patient whose treatment included an IDH1 peptide vaccine. The receptor was derived from a man aged 18 to 30 with glioma. The bases read TGTGCCAGCAGTCCCTCCTGGGCCCTCTATGGAAACACCATATATTTT. The encoded protein is CASSPSWALYGNTIYF.